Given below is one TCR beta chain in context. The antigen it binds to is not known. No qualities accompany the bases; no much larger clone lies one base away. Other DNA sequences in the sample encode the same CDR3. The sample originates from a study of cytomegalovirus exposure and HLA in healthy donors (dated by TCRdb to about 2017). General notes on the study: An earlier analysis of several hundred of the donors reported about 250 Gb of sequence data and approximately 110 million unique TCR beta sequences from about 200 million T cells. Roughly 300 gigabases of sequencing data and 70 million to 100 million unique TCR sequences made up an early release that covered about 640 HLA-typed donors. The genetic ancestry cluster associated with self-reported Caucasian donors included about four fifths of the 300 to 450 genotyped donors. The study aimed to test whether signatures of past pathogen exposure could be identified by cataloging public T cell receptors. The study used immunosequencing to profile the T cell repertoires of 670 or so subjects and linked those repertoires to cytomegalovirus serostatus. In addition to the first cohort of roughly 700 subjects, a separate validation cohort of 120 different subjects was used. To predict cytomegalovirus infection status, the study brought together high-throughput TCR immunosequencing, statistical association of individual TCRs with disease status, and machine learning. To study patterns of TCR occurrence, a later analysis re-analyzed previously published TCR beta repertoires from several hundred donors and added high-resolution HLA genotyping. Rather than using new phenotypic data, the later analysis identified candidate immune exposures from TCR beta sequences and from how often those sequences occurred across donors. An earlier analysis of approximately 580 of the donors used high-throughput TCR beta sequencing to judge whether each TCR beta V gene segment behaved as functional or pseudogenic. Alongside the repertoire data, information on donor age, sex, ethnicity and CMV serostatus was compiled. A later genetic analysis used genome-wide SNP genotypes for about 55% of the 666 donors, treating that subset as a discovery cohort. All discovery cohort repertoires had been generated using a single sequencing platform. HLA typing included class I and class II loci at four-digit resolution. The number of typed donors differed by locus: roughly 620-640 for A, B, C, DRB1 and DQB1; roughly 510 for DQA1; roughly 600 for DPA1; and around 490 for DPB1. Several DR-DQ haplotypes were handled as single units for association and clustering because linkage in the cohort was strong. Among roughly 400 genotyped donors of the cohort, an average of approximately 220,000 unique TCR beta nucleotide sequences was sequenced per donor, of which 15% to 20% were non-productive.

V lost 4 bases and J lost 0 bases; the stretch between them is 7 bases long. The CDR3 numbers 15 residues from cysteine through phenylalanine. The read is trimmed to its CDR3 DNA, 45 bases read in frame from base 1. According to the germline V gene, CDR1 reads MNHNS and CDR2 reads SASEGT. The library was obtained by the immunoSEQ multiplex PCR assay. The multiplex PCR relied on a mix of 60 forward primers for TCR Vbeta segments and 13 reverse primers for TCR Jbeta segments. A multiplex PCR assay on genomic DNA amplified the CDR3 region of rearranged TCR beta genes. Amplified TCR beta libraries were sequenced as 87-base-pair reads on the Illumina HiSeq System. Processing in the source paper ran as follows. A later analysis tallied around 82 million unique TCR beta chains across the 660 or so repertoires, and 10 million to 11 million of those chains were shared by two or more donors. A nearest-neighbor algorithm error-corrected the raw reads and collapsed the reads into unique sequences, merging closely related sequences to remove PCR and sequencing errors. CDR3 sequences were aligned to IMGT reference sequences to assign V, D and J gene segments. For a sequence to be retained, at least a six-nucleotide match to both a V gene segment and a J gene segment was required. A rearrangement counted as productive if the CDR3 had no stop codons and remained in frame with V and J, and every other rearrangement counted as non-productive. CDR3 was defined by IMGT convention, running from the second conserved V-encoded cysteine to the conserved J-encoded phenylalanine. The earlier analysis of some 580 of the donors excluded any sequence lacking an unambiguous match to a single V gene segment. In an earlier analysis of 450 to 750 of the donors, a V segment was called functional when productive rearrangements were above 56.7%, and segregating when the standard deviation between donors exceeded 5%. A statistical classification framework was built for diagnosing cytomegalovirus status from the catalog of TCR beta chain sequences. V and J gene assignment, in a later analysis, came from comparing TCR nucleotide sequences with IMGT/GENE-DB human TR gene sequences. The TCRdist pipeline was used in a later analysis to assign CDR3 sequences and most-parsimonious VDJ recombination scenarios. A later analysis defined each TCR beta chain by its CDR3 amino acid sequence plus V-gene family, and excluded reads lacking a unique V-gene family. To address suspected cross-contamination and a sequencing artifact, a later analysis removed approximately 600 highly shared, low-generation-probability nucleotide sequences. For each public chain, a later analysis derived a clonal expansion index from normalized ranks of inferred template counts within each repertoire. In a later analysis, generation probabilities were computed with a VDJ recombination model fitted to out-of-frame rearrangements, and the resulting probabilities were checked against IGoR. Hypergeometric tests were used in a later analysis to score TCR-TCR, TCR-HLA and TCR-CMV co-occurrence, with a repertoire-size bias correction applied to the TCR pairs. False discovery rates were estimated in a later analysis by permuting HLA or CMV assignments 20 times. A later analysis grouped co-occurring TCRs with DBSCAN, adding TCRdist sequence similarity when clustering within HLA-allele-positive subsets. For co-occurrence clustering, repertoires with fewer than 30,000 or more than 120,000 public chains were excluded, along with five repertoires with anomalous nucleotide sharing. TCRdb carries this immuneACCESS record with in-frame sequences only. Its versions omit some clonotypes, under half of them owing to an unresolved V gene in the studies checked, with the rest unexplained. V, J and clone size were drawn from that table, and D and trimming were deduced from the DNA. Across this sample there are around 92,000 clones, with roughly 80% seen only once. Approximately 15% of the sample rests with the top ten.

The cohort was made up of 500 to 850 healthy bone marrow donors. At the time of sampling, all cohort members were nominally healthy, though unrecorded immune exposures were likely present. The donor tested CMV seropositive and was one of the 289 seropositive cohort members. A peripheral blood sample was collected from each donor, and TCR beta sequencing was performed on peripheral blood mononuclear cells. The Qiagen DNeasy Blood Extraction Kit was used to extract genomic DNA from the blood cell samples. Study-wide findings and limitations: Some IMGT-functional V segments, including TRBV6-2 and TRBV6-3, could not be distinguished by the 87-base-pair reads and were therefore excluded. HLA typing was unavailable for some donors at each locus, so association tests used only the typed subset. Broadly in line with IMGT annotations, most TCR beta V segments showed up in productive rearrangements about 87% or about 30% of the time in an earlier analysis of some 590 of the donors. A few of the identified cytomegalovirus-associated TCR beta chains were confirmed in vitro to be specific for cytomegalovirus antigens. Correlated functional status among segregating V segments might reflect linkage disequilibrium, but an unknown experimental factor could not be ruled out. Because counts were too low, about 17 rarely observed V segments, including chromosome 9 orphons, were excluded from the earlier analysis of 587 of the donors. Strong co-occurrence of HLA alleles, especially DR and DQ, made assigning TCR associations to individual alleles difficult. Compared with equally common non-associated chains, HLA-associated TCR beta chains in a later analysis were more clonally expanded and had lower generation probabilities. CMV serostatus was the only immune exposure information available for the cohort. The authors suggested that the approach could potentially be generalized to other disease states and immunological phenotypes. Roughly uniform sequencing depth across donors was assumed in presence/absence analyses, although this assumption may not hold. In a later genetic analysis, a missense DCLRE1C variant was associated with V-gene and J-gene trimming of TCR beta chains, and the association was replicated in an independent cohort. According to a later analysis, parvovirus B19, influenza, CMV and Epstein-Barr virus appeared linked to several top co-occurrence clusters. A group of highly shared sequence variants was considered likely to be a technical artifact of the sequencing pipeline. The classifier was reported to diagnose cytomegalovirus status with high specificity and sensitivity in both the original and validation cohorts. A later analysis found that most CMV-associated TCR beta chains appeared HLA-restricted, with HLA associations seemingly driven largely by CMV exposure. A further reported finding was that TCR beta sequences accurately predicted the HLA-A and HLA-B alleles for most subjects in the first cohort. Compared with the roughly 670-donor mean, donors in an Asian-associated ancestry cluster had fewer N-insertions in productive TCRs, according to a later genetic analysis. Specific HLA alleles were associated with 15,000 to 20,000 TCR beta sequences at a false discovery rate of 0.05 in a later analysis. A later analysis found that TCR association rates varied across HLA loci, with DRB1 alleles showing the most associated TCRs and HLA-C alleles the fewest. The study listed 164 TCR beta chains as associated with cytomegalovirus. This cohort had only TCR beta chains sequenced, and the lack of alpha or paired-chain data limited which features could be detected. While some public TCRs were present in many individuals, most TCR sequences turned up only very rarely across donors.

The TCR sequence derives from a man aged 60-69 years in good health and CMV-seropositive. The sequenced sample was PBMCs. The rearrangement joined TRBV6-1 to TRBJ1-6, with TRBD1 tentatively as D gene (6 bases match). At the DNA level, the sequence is TGTGCCAGCAGTGTGGGGGCCTCCTATAATTCACCCCTCCACTTT. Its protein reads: CASSVGASYNSPLHF.